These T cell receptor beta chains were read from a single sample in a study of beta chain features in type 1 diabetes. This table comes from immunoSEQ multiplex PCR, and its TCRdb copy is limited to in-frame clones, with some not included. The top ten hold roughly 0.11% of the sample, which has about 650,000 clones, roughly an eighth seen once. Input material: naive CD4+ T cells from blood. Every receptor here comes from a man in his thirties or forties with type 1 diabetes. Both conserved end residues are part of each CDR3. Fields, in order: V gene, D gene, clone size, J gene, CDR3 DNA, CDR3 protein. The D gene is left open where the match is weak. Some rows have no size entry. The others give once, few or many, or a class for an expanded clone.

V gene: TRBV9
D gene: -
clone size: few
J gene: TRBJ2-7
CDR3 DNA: TGTGCCAGCAGCGTAGGACCGGGGTCCTACGAGCAGTACTTC
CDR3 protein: CASSVGPGSYEQYF

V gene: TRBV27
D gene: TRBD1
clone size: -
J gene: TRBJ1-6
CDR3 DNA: TGTGCCAGCAGGATAGACAGGGGCTCCTATAATTCACCCCTCCACTTT
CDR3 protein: CASRIDRGSYNSPLHF

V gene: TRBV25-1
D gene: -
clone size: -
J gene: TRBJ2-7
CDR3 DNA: TGTGCCAGCAGTCGAAGCTACGAGCAGTACTTC
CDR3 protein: CASSRSYEQYF

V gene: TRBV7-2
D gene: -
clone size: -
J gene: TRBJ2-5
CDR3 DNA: TGTGCCAGCAGCTTCCAGGGTTCCCCCGGGGAGACCCAGTACTTC
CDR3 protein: CASSFQGSPGETQYF

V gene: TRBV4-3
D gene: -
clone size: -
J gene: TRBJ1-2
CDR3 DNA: TGCGCCAGCAGCCAAGTGTTAGCACAGGACTACACCTTC
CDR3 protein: CASSQVLAQDYTF

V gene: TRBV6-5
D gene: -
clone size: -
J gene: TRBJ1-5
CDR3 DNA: TGTGCCAGCAGTTCCCCCAGGGACAATCAGCCCCAGCATTTT
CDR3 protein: CASSSPRDNQPQHF

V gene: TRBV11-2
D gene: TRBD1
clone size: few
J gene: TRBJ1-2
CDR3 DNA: TGTGCCAGCAGCTTAGATGGGGACAGGGGTGGCTACACCTTC
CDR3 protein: CASSLDGDRGGYTF

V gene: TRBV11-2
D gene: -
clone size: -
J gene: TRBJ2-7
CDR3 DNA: TGTGCCAGCAGCCAAATGCGGAGCTCCTACGAGCAGTACTTC
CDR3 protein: CASSQMRSSYEQYF

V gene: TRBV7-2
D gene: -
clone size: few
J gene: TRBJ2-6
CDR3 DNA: TGTGCCAGCGCCCTTCGAGGGGCTGGGGCCAACGTCCTGACTTTC
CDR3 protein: CASALRGAGANVLTF

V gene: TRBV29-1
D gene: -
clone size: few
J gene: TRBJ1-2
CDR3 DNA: TGCAGCGTTGAAGATCGAGGGCGAATTGACTATGGCTACACCTTC
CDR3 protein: CSVEDRGRIDYGYTF

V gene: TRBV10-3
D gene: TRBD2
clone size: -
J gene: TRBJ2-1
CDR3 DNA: TGTGCCATCACGGGTAGCGGGGTTCAGAATGAGCAGTTCTTC
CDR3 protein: CAITGSGVQNEQFF

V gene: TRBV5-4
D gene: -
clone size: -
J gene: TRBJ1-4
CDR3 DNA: TGTGCCAGCAGCTTAGGCGATTCAACTAATGAAAAACTGTTTTTT
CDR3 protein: CASSLGDSTNEKLFF

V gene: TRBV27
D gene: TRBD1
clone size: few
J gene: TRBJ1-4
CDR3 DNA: TGTGCCAGCAGTTTATCTCCAGGGGGCGGAGTAGGGAAACTGTTTTTT
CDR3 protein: CASSLSPGGGVGKLFF

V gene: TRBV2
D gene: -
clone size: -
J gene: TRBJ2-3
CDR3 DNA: TGTGCCAGCAGTCCTTGGGGTGTCACAGATACGCAGTATTTT
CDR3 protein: CASSPWGVTDTQYF

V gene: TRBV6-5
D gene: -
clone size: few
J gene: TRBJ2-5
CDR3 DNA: TGTGCCAGCAGTTACGGACTACTCCACCAAGAGACCCAGTACTTC
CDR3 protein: CASSYGLLHQETQYF

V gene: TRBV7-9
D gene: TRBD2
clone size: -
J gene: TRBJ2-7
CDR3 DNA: TGTGCCAGCAGCTTCCAAGGGACTAGCGGGGACGAGCAGTACTTC
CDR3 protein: CASSFQGTSGDEQYF

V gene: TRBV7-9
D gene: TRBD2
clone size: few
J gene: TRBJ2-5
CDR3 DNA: TGTGCCAGCAGCCCAGATGGGGGAGGGGAGACCCAGTACTTC
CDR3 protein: CASSPDGGGETQYF

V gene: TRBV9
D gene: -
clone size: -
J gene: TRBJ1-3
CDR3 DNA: TGTGCCAGCAGCCCCAGAGGGGGTTATGGAAACACCATATATTTT
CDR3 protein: CASSPRGGYGNTIYF

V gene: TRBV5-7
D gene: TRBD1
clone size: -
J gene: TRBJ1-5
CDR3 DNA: TGTGCCAGCACCCCCGAACAGGGGTACGGCAATCAGCCCCAGCATTTT
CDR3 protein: CASTPEQGYGNQPQHF

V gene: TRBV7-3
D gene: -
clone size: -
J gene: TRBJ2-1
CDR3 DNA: TGTGCCAGCAGCCCACAAAATAGAGGGGATGAGCAGTTCTTC
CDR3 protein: CASSPQNRGDEQFF

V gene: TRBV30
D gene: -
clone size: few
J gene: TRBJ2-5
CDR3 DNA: TGTGCCTGGGCGGCGGATGGGGAGACCCAGTACTTC
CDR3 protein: CAWAADGETQYF

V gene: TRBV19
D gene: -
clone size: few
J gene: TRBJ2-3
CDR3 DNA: TGTGCCACCGGCCCGGGACCCGTAGCAGATACGCAGTATTTT
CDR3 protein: CATGPGPVADTQYF

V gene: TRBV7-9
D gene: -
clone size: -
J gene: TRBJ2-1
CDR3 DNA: TGTGCCAGCAGCTTAGAGGGTCCCTACAATGAGCAGTTCTTC
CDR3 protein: CASSLEGPYNEQFF

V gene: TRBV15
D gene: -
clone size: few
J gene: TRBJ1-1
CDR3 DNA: TGTGCCACCGCGCGCGGATACCCACTTGAAGCTTTCTTT
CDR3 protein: CATARGYPLEAFF

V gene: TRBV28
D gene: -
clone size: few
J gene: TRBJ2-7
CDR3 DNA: TGTGCCAGCAGTTTGAGGGGAGAGCAGTACTTC
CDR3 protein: CASSLRGEQYF

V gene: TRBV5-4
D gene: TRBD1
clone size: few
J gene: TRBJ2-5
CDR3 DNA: TGTGCCAGCAGCCCTCTCCCGGGACAGGACTTGGAGGAGACCCAGTACTTC
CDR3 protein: CASSPLPGQDLEETQYF

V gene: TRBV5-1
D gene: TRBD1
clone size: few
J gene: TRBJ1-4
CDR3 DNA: TGCGCCAGCAGCTTAGACCCGGGACAGGGGTCTGCAACTAATGAAAAACTGTTTTTT
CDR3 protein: CASSLDPGQGSATNEKLFF

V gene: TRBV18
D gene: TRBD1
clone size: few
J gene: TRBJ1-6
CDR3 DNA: TGTGCCAGCTCACCCCGGACAGGGGACCGGGATAATTCACCCCTCCACTTT
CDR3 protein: CASSPRTGDRDNSPLHF

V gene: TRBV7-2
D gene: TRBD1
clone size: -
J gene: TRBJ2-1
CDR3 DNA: TGTGCCAGCAGCGGAGGGACAGGCTTACACAATGAGCAGTTCTTC
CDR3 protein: CASSGGTGLHNEQFF

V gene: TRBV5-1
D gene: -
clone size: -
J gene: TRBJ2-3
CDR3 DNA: TGCGCCAGCAGCCCGCCGACAGACAAAAGCACAGATACGCAGTATTTT
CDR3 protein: CASSPPTDKSTDTQYF

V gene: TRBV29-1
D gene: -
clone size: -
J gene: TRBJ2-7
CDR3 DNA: TGCAGCGTTCAGGACGGTTCCTACGAGCAGTACTTC
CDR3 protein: CSVQDGSYEQYF

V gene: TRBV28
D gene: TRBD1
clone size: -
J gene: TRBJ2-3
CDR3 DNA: TGTGCCAGCAGTCTCGGGACAGGGGGATCTCGCACAGATACGCAGTATTTT
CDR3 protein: CASSLGTGGSRTDTQYF

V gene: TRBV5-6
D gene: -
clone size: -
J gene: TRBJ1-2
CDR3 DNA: TGTGCCAGCAGCTTGGGGAAGGGACAAGCCCTTAACTATGGCTACACCTTC
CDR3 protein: CASSLGKGQALNYGYTF

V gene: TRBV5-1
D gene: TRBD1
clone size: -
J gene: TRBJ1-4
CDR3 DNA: TGCGCCAGCAGCGGGGGACAGGTCGACGAAAAACTGTTTTTT
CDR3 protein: CASSGGQVDEKLFF

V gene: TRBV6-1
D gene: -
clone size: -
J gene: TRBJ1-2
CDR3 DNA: TGTGCCAGCAGTGAAGCGAGGGATCATGGCTACACCTTC
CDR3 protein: CASSEARDHGYTF

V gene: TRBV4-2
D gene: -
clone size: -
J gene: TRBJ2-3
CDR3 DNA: TGTGCCAGCAGCCAAGATACTTTGGCTCGCACAGATACGCAGTATTTT
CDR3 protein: CASSQDTLARTDTQYF

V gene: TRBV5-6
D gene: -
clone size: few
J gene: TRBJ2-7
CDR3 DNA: TGTGCCAGCAGCTTGAGCAGCTCCTACGAGCAGTACTTC
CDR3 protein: CASSLSSSYEQYF

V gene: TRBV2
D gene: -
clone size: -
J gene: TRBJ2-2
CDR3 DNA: TGTGCCAGCCGCTCGGACTTTGCCGGGGAGCTGTTTTTT
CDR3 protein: CASRSDFAGELFF

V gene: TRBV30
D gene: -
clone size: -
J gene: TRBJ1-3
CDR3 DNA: TGTGCCTGGAGTGCCCCAGGGTCTGGAAACACCATATATTTT
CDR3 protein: CAWSAPGSGNTIYF

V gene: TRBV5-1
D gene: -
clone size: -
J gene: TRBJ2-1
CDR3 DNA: TGCGCCAGCAGCTTGGGGGTAAGCCCCTACAATGAGCAGTTCTTC
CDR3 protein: CASSLGVSPYNEQFF

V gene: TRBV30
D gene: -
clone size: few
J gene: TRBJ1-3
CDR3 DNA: TGTGCCTGGAGCGGGGCTCAAAGCTCTGGAAACACCATATATTTT
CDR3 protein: CAWSGAQSSGNTIYF

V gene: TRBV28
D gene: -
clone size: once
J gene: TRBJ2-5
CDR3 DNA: TGTGCCAGCGACGGTCGAAGTGGCCAAGAGACCCAGTACTTC
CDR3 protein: CASDGRSGQETQYF

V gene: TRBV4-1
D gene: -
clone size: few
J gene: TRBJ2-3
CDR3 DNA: TGCGCCAGCAGCCAAGCCCACCCGGCGCGGGGATGGGAAGATACGCAGTATTTT
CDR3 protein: CASSQAHPARGWEDTQYF